Below, 25 T cell receptor beta chains from the same sample are listed, as sequenced in a study of T cell responses to AZD1222 COVID-19 vaccine. Sequenced by immunoSEQ multiplex PCR; TCRdb stores in-frame clones only, minus some. This sample has more than 95,000 clones, with roughly 91% found just once. This specimen was peripheral blood, taken on day 0 of AZD1222 vaccination. The receptors derive from an adult in good health.

DNA of the CDR3: TGTGCCATCAGCGTAACCGACGGGAACACTGAAGCTTTCTTT. Translating gives CAISVTDGNTEAFF. The gene calls are TRBV10-3 and TRBJ1-1; D is ambiguous. CDR1 is ENHRY and CDR2 is SYGVKD in the germline V gene. The CDR3 spans 14 residues. V shed 6 bases and J shed 1 base, with 12 bases lying between them.

This clone was counted a single time. The rearrangement uses TRBV2 and TRBJ1-1; D is unclear. V lost 6 bases to trimming and J lost 7 bases, with 15 bases between them. Germline assignment: CDR1 SNHLY and CDR2 FYNNEI. The CDR3 contains 13 residues. CDR3 sequence reads: CASSPRRPGEAFF. CDR3 bases: TGTGCCAGCAGCCCGAGGCGGCCAGGTGAAGCTTTCTTT.

This clone was recorded only once. V usage is TRBV28 and J usage is TRBJ2-7; 9 positions match TRBD1. CDR3 length: 15 residues. Looked up from germline, CDR1 is MDHEN and CDR2 is SYDVKM. With V trimmed by 2 bases and J by 6 bases, 8 bases remained unmatched. The CDR3 bases are TGTGCCAGCAGTTTACCGGGACAGGGAGGGTTCGAGCAGTACTTC. It is translated as CASSLPGQGGFEQYF.

This clone came up once. The chain carries TRBV9 and TRBJ2-1; 13 bases align to TRBD2. The germline CDR1 and CDR2 sequences are SGDLS and YYNGEE. This CDR3 region has 16 residues. V was pared by 0 bases and J by 9 bases, with 6 bases of the junction left unmatched. CDR3 DNA: TGTGCCAGCAGCGTAGCTTGGACTAGCGGGAGAAGTGAGCAGTTCTTC. Its translation is CASSVAWTSGRSEQFF. Variable domain in full (rest from reference TRBV9 and TRBJ2-1): DSGVTQTPKHLITATGQRVTLRCSPRSGDLSVYWYQQSLDQGLQFLIQYYNGEERAKGNILERFSAQQFPDLHSELNLSSLELGDSALYFCASSVAWTSGRSEQFFGPGTRLTVL.

The chain recombines TRBV5-1 with TRBJ2-3; TRBD1 is a possible D gene (6 bases). V lost 7 bases and J 2 bases, leaving 17 bases between the germline ends. Germline CDR1 and CDR2: SGHRS and YFSETQ. The CDR3 runs 15 residues. In DNA form, the CDR3 reads TGCGCCAGCGGTTCCTCAGGGGCACCCACAGATACGCAGTATTTT. Its translation is CASGSSGAPTDTQYF. The whole variable domain, remainder taken from reference TRBV5-1 and TRBJ2-3, is KAGVTQTPRYLIKTRGQQVTLSCSPISGHRSVSWYQQTPGQGLQFLFEYFSETQRNKGNFPGRFSGRQFSNSRSEMNVSTLELGDSALYLCASGSSGAPTDTQYFGPGTRLTVL.

This chain links TRBV6-6 with TRBJ2-2; perhaps TRBD1 as D (6 bases). CDR1 MNHNY and CDR2 SVGAGI come from the germline V gene (reference sequence). This CDR3 is built from 15 residues. V was pared by 5 bases and J by 1 base, with 11 bases between. For the CDR3, the DNA is TGTGCCAGCAGTGCGACAGGTGGGAACACCGGGGAGCTGTTTTTT. Encoded protein: CASSATGGNTGELFF.

The chain couples TRBV27 to TRBJ2-5; 13 positions agree with TRBD2. CDR3 size: 18 residues. Germline V gives CDR1 MNHEY, CDR2 SMNVEV (reference sequence). After removal of 3 bases from V and 5 bases from J, the junction contained 12 bases not matched to a gene. The CDR3: CASSLKLAGGSSRETQYF. For the CDR3, the DNA is TGTGCCAGCAGTTTGAAACTAGCGGGAGGGTCTTCGCGGGAGACCCAGTACTTC.

The rearrangement uses TRBV28 and TRBJ1-5; D is unresolved. CDR1 and CDR2 (germline): MDHEN, SYDVKM. CDR3 length: 14 amino acids. Trimming took off 6 bases at V and 3 bases at J, with 12 bases between the two ends. CDR3 protein: CASSLPGYNQPQHF. Written as DNA, the CDR3 is TGTGCCAGCAGCTTGCCAGGTTACAATCAGCCCCAGCATTTT.

The chain carries TRBV10-3 and TRBJ2-3; 10 nucleotides match TRBD1. Per germline, CDR1 ENHRY and CDR2 SYGVKD. V was pared by 4 bases and J by 5 bases, with 6 bases of the junction left unmatched. This CDR3 spans 15 amino acids. This CDR3 is CAISGRQGAGDTQYF. CDR3 DNA: TGTGCCATCAGTGGCCGACAGGGGGCTGGAGATACGCAGTATTTT.

V and J are TRBV6-5 and TRBJ2-3; D remains ambiguous. The V end lost 0 bases, the J end lost 3 bases, and 7 bases lay between the germline ends. Germline V gene sequence: CDR1 MNHEY, CDR2 SVGAGI. CDR3 size: 14 residues. The CDR3 nucleotides read TGTGCCAGCAGTTACTCCCCCCGAACAGATACGCAGTATTTT. Amino acids: CASSYSPRTDTQYF.

The chain has TRBV28 and TRBJ2-2; no firm D call. CDR3 length: 12 residues. Germline values: CDR1 MDHEN, CDR2 SYDVKM. Trimming took 7 bases from V and 1 from J, leaving 4 bases between them. The CDR3, as DNA: TGTGCCAGCAAAGAGAACACCGGGGAGCTGTTTTTT. It yields the protein CASKENTGELFF.

V is TRBV3-1 (or the pseudogene TRBV3-2) and J is TRBJ2-3; 11 nucleotides align to TRBD2. The length of the CDR3 is 15 residues. With V trimmed by 2 bases and J by 6 bases, 4 bases remained unmatched. Germline values: CDR1 LGHDT, CDR2 YNNKEL (reference sequence). Here the CDR3 DNA reads TGTGCCAGCAGCCAACAACTAGCGGGAGTTGATACGCAGTATTTT. Residues: CASSQQLAGVDTQYF.

The sample holds one count of this clone. The CDR3 loop is CATSPTQETQYF. As DNA, the CDR3 is TGTGCCACCAGCCCAACCCAGGAGACCCAGTACTTC. The chain links TRBV19 to TRBJ2-5; no clear D. CDR1 and CDR2 (germline): LNHDA, SQIVND (reference sequence). The CDR3 contains 12 residues. Between the trimmed V and J ends, which lost 10 bases and 5 bases, there was a span of 14 bases.

The CDR3 DNA reads as TGTGCCAGCAGCTTACCCGGGACAGCCTCCGCGAACACCGGGGAGCTGTTTTTT. Its protein is CASSLPGTASANTGELFF. The rearrangement links TRBV7-9 to TRBJ2-2, with 7 bases that match TRBD1. Germline CDR1 reads SEHNR; CDR2 reads FQNEAQ (reference sequence). Unmatched junction bases numbered 9, after V lost 2 bases and J lost 0 bases. The CDR3 sequence is 18 residues long.

The rearrangement links TRBV28 to TRBJ1-2; TRBD1 aligns across 7 bases. Trimming at V came to 4 bases and at J to 8 bases, leaving 7 bases not matched to a gene. The CDR3 has 13 amino acids. The V gene's germline CDR1 is MDHEN and CDR2 SYDVKM. CDR3 in amino acids: CASSWDSLWGYTF. As DNA, the CDR3 is TGTGCCAGCAGTTGGGACAGCCTCTGGGGCTACACCTTC.

The chain links TRBV4-1 to TRBJ2-1; D is unclear. In germline, CDR1 is MGHRA, CDR2 YSYEKL. V lost 2 bases to trimming and J lost 7 bases, with 0 bases between them. The CDR3 totals 10 residues. The CDR3 DNA follows: TGCGCCAGCAGCCAAAATGAGCAGTTCTTC. The encoded protein is CASSQNEQFF.

This chain connects TRBV6-2 or TRBV6-3 to TRBJ2-3, with 14 bases matching TRBD2. The CDR3 totals 21 residues. Per the germline V gene, CDR1 is MNHEY and CDR2 is SVGEGT. Germline trimming cut 2 bases from V and 1 base from J; bases unmatched to any gene: 14. The CDR3 DNA follows: TGTGCCAGCAGTTACCCTTCAAAGACTAGCGGGGGGGGCTTTGGCACAGATACGCAGTATTTT. It codes for CASSYPSKTSGGGFGTDTQYF.

The chain employs TRBV5-4 and TRBJ2-2, with 8 bases identical to TRBD1. CDR3 size: 15 residues. CDR1 is SGHNT and CDR2 is YYREEE in the germline V gene (reference sequence). Trimming removed 1 base from V and 6 bases from J; junction bases left unmatched: 5. The CDR3 loop reads CASSLPGGEAGELFF. Written as DNA, the CDR3 is TGTGCCAGCAGCTTGCCAGGGGGCGAAGCCGGGGAGCTGTTTTTT.

The V gene is TRBV7-2, the J gene TRBJ1-1, with 7 bases that match TRBD1. J lost 0 bases, V lost 5 bases, and 9 bases had no gene match. Germline CDR1 is SGHTA and CDR2 is FQGNSA. The CDR3 consists of 16 residues. Here the CDR3 reads CASSKAGTAMNTEAFF. CDR3 DNA: TGTGCCAGCAGCAAAGCAGGGACAGCCATGAACACTGAAGCTTTCTTT.

The chain is built from TRBV9 and TRBJ2-5, with 7 bases aligning to TRBD1. The CDR3 is 15 amino acids. Per germline, CDR1 SGDLS and CDR2 YYNGEE. V was clipped by 0 bases and J by 0 bases; unmatched bases: 2. The CDR3 spells CASSVGQGHQETQYF. CDR3 DNA sequence: TGTGCCAGCAGCGTAGGACAGGGCCACCAAGAGACCCAGTACTTC.

The rearrangement links TRBV6-5 to TRBJ1-1; D gene unclear. This CDR3 has 13 residues. V shed 2 bases and J shed 3 bases, with 7 bases lying between them. The germline CDR1 and CDR2 sequences are MNHEY and SVGAGI. DNA of the CDR3: TGTGCCAGCAGTTACCCCCTAGACACTGAAGCTTTCTTT. Protein sequence: CASSYPLDTEAFF.

Here the CDR3 reads CASAGQGYNEQFF. CDR3 coding DNA: TGTGCCAGTGCGGGACAGGGGTACAATGAGCAGTTCTTC. The rearrangement links TRBV19 to TRBJ2-1; 10 bases align to TRBD1. Per germline, CDR1 LNHDA and CDR2 SQIVND (reference sequence). This CDR3 has 13 residues. The trim removed 8 bases at V and 4 bases at J, leaving 2 bases unmatched.

This clone was detected only once. The V gene is TRBV28, the J gene TRBJ1-2; D unclear. This CDR3 has 16 amino acids. V lost 5 bases to trimming and J lost 0 bases, with 16 bases between them. In germline, CDR1 is MDHEN, CDR2 SYDVKM. CDR3 sequence: CASSLPGEIANYGYTF. The CDR3 DNA follows: TGTGCCAGCAGTCTCCCCGGGGAAATAGCTAACTATGGCTACACCTTC.

V usage is TRBV7-7 and J usage is TRBJ2-7; D possibly matches TRBD1 or TRBD2 (6 bases each). The CDR3 runs 14 residues. The V gene's germline CDR1 is SSHAT and CDR2 FNYEAQ (reference sequence). V lost 5 bases, J lost 3 bases, and 14 bases lay in between. The CDR3 loop reads CASSPGGGGYEQYF. The CDR3 DNA follows: TGTGCCAGCAGCCCTGGAGGGGGAGGCTACGAGCAGTACTTC. Combining the CDR3 with reference TRBV7-7 and TRBJ2-7 gives the whole variable domain GAGVSQSPRYKVTKRGQDVTLRCDPISSHATLYWYQQALGQGPEFLTYFNYEAQPDKSGLPSDRFSAERPEGSISTLTIQRTEQRDSAMYRCASSPGGGGYEQYFGPGTRLTVT.

In this sample, this clone turned up once. The V and J genes are TRBV29-1 and TRBJ2-1; D gene ambiguous. Germline CDR1 SQVTM, CDR2 ANQGSEA. V lost 7 bases and J lost 8, with 15 bases in between. This CDR3 has 12 amino acids. The CDR3 loop is CSATPSTHEQFF. DNA for the CDR3: TGCAGCGCCACCCCGTCAACCCATGAGCAGTTCTTC.